This TCR beta chain was obtained from a study of T cell repertoires in cytomegalovirus infection. This clonotype was observed many times. The ends lost 2 bases at V and 3 bases at J; junction bases unmatched: 8. The CDR3 is 17 amino acids. Looked up from germline, CDR1 is SGHAT and CDR2 is FQNNGV. TCRdb reanalysed the reads using MiXCR and keeps one entry per CDR3 protein. The table has 200,000 to 300,000 distinct CDR3 sequences, 12% to 15% seen once. The sample was PBMCs. The chain is built from TRBV11-2 and TRBJ2-1, with 9 bases that match TRBD2. The receptor was isolated from a human donor in good health (CMV status not recorded). Some clones in this sample may be carry-over from other donors' samples. The CDR3 here is CASSLIAGGGDYNEQFF. For the CDR3, the DNA is TGTGCCAGCAGCTTAATAGCTGGCGGGGGGGACTACAATGAGCAGTTCTTC.